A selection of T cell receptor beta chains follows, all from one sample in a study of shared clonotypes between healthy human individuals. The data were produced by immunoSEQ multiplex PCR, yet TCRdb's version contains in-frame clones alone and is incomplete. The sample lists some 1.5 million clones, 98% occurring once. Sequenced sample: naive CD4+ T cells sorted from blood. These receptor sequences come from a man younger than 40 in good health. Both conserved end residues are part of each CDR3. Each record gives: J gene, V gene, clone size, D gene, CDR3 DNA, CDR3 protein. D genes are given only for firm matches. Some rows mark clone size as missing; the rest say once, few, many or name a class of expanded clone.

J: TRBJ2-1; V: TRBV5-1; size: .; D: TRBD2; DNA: TGCGCCAGCAGCTTGGGAAGCGGGAGTGTCAATGAGCAGTTCTTC; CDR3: CASSLGSGSVNEQFF
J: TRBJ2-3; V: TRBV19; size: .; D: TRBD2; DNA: TGTGCCAGTACCAAGACTATGCGGGAGGGCCTTTTGAGCACAGATACGCAGTATTTT; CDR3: CASTKTMREGLLSTDTQYF
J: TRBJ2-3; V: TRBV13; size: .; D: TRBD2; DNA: TGTGCCAGCAGCCCTGGACTAGCGGGAGATACGCAGTATTTT; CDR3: CASSPGLAGDTQYF
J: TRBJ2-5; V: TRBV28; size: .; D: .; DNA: TGTGCCAGCAGTCAACCGACTAGAGCATGGGAGACCCAGTACTTC; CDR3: CASSQPTRAWETQYF
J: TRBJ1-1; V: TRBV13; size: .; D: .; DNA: TGTGCCAGCAGCTTAAGAGAGGGGAGTAATACTGAAGCTTTCTTT; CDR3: CASSLREGSNTEAFF
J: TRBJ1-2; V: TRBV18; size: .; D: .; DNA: TGTGCCAGCTCACCACCGGCAGGGAAGAGCTATGGCTACACCTTC; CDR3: CASSPPAGKSYGYTF
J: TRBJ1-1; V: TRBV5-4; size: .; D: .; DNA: TGTGCCAGCAGCCCCTATCGGGGGCCGAACACTGAAGCTTTCTTT; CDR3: CASSPYRGPNTEAFF
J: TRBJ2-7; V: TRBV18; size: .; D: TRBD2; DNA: TGTGCCAGCTCACCAGGTCTAGCGGGACAGCGCGAGCAGTACTTC; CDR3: CASSPGLAGQREQYF
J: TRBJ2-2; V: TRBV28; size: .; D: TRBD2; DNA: TGTGCCAGCAGTTTGCTAGCGGGAGTATTTCGGGACACCGGGGAGCTGTTTTTT; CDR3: CASSLLAGVFRDTGELFF
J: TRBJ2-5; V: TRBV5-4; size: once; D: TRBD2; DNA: TGTGCCAGCAGCTTGGGGGGAGGCTGGGAGGGCCGGAAGACCCAGTACTTC; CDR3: CASSLGGGWEGRKTQYF
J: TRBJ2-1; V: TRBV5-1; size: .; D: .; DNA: TGCGCCAGCAGCGGGGGACTCACGGAATGGCAGTTCTTC; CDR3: CASSGGLTEWQFF
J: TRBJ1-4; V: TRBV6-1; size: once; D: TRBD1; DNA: TGTGCCAGCAGGATGACAGGGATAGGAGAAAAACTGTTTTTT; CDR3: CASRMTGIGEKLFF
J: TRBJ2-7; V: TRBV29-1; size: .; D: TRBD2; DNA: TGCAGCGTTCTACCGGGACTAGCGGATTACGAGCAGTACTTC; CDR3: CSVLPGLADYEQYF
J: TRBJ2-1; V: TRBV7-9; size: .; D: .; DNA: TGTGCCAGCAGCTTAGTAGGGGGCAATGAGCAGTTCTTC; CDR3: CASSLVGGNEQFF
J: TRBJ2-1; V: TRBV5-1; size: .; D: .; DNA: TGCGCCAGCAGCTTGGCGGGGGGCGACTACAATGAGCAGTTCTTC; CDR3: CASSLAGGDYNEQFF
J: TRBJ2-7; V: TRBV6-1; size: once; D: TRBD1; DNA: TGTGCCAGCAGTGTCAGGACAGGGTACGAGCAGTACTTC; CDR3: CASSVRTGYEQYF